The present TCR beta chain was sequenced within a study of cytomegalovirus exposure and HLA in healthy donors. Study at large: HLA-typed donors were the source of 83 million or so unique TCRs, which an early data release held. Of the donors genotyped, several hundred in all, about 80% fell in the Caucasian-associated ancestry cluster. General observations from the study: Rare TCR sequences dominated, though some public TCRs recurred in many donors. Some highly shared sequence variants likely arose as a pipeline artifact.

Germline V gives CDR1 SEHNR, CDR2 FQNEAQ (reference sequence). Deletions cut 2 bases from V and 5 bases from J, with 9 bases between. This CDR3 has 13 amino acids. As regards this clone: Its antigen is unidentified.

Use of 60 Vbeta and 13 Jbeta primers characterized the PCR. Method: immunoSEQ multiplex PCR; TCRdb's copy keeps in-frame clones and lacks some. The sample records some 200,000 clones, 80% to 85% being singletons. This receptor was obtained from a man aged 45-60 years in good health and CMV-seronegative. Sequencing used PBMCs. The chain has TRBV7-9 and TRBJ1-2, with D unresolved. The CDR3, as DNA: TGTGCCAGCAGCTTACACCAAACTTATGGCTACACCTTC. Translated, it gives CASSLHQTYGYTF.